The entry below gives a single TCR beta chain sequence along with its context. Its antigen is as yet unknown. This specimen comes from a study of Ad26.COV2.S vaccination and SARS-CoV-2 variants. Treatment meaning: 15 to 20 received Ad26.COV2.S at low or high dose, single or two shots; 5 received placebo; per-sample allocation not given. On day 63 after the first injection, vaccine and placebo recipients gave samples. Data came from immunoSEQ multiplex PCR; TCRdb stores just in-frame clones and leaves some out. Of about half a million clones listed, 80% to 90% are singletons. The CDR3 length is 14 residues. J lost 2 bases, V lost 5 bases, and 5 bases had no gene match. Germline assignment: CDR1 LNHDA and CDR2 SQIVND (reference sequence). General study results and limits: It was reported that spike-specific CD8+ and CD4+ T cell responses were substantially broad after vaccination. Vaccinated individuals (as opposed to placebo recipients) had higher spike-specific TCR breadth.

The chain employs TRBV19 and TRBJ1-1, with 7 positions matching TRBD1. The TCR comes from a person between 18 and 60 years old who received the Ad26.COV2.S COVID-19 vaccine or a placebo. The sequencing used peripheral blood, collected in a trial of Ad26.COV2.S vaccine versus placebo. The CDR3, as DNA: TGTGCCAGTAGTTCAGACAGGGTAAACACTGAAGCTTTCTTT. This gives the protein CASSSDRVNTEAFF.